These 6 T cell receptor beta chains were sequenced from one sample in a study of T cells in localized non-small cell lung cancer. TCRdb's table, derived via immunoSEQ multiplex PCR, lists solely in-frame clones and lacks some. In the table there are approximately 11,000 clones, more than 85% of which are singletons. Here the sequenced sample was peripheral blood, taken before any cancer treatment. These receptors all stem from a male donor at least 60 years old with stage III lung adenocarcinoma.

The gene calls are TRBV28 and TRBJ1-4; D is unresolved. The V gene's germline CDR1 is MDHEN and CDR2 SYDVKM. The CDR3 length is 16 residues. Trimming stripped 3 bases from V and 0 bases from J, with 11 bases between. The CDR3 DNA reads TGTGCCAGCAGTTTGGCCCCCCGTTCAACTAATGAAAAACTGTTTTTT. This codes for CASSLAPRSTNEKLFF.

The rearrangement uses TRBV30 and TRBJ2-2; D could derive from TRBD1 or TRBD2 (5 bases each). Germline assignment: CDR1 GTSNPN and CDR2 SVGIG (reference sequence). The V end lost 8 bases, the J end lost 2 bases, and 15 bases lay between the germline ends. The CDR3 has 14 residues. CDR3 nucleotide sequence: TGTGCCGGCAGGCCGGGACCAAACACCGGGGAGCTGTTTTTT. Protein sequence: CAGRPGPNTGELFF. The full variable domain, rest sourced from reference TRBV30 and TRBJ2-2, is SQTIHQWPATLVQPVGSPLSLECTVEGTSNPNLYWYRQAAGRGLQLLFYSVGIGQISSEVPQNLSASRPQDRQFILSSKKLLLSDSGFYLCAGRPGPNTGELFFGEGSRLTVL.

The chain links TRBV28 to TRBJ1-3; possibly TRBD1 for D (5 bases). This CDR3 comprises 15 residues. The germline gives CDR1 MDHEN, CDR2 SYDVKM. V was pared by 6 bases and J by 3 bases, with 15 bases between. CDR3 sequence (DNA): TGTGCCAGCAGCACCAGGGATATCCTTGGAAACACCATATATTTT. As protein: CASSTRDILGNTIYF.

The chain employs TRBV6-5 and TRBJ2-3; 8 positions agree with TRBD2. Per germline, CDR1 MNHEY and CDR2 SVGAGI. The J segment lost 2 bases and the V segment lost 5 bases, leaving 6 bases of the junction unmatched. The CDR3 has 15 amino acids. The CDR3 protein is CASSTGTSHTDTQYF. The CDR3 DNA is TGTGCCAGCAGTACCGGGACTAGTCACACAGATACGCAGTATTTT.

The chain employs TRBV6-6 and TRBJ1-2; 9 bases are shared with TRBD1. Germline V CDR1 and CDR2: MNHNY, SVGAGI (reference sequence). The CDR3 has 14 residues. J gave up 7 bases and V 6 bases, and 9 bases lay outside the gene matches. The CDR3 spells CASSPTGGSSGYTF. The DNA of the CDR3 is TGTGCCAGCAGCCCAACAGGGGGCTCCAGTGGCTACACCTTC.

The CDR3 spells CASSLRFSDSQFF. In nucleotides, the CDR3 is TGTGCCAGCAGCCTCCGTTTTTCGGACAGTCAGTTCTTC. The J gene is TRBJ2-1, the V gene TRBV7-2, with D possibly TRBD1 on 6 matching bases. There are 13 residues in the CDR3. V lost 5 bases and J 13 bases, leaving 18 bases between the germline ends. The germline V gene encodes CDR1 SGHTA and CDR2 FQGNSA.